The 5 T cell receptor beta chains given below trace back to one sample, sequenced in a study of cytomegalovirus exposure and HLA in healthy donors. Researchers ran the PCR with 60 Vbeta and 13 Jbeta primers. TCRdb keeps only in-frame clones here, not all; method: immunoSEQ multiplex PCR. This sample has about 140,000 clones; approximately 79% occur once, and the top ten carry approximately 0.97%. The sequenced sample was PBMCs. The receptors come from a man between 18 and 35 years old in good health and CMV-seronegative.

This chain uses TRBV7-2 with TRBJ2-5, with 7 positions matching TRBD1. The CDR3 sequence is 13 residues long. In germline, CDR1 is SGHTA, CDR2 FQGNSA. The junction had 1 base not matched to a gene; V was cut back by 1 base and J by 5 bases. The CDR3 nucleotides read TGTGCCAGCAGCTTAGGCAGGGGGGAGACCCAGTACTTC. It encodes CASSLGRGETQYF.

V gene TRBV19 combines with J gene TRBJ1-1; D is undetermined. Trimming removed 7 bases at V and 4 bases at J, with 13 bases between. Germline CDR1 reads LNHDA; CDR2 reads SQIVND (reference sequence). The CDR3 has 13 residues. The CDR3, as DNA: TGTGCCAGTAACCCGAGAGCATCCACTGAAGCTTTCTTT. This encodes CASNPRASTEAFF.

The rearrangement joins TRBV11-2 to TRBJ1-5; D is perhaps TRBD1 (6 bases). This CDR3 has 15 amino acids. Per the germline V gene, CDR1 is SGHAT and CDR2 is FQNNGV. Deletions cut 5 bases from V and 1 base from J, with 12 bases between. CDR3 loop: CASSLGTLSNQPQHF. The CDR3 DNA reads as TGTGCCAGCAGCCTGGGGACACTGAGCAATCAGCCCCAGCATTTT.

This chain connects TRBV10-1 to TRBJ1-2; 7 bases agree with TRBD1. This CDR3 contains 14 residues. With V trimmed by 0 bases and J by 8 bases, 6 bases remained unmatched. The V gene's germline CDR1 is WNHNN and CDR2 SYGVQD (reference sequence). The CDR3 spells CASSESSRDSGYTF. In DNA form, the CDR3 reads TGCGCCAGCAGTGAGTCGAGTAGGGACAGCGGCTACACCTTC.

Only a few counts were recorded for this clone. The chain links TRBV4-3 to TRBJ2-5; 10 nucleotides agree with TRBD2. The CDR3 contains 17 residues. The germline V gene has CDR1 LGHNA and CDR2 YSLEER. The V gene end was trimmed by 5 bases and the J gene end by 1 base; junction bases not matched to a gene: 10. CDR3 coding DNA: TGCGCCAGCAGCGACATCACTAGCGGGGTGCCCCAAGAGACCCAGTACTTC. Residues: CASSDITSGVPQETQYF.